One and the same sample provided the 27 T cell receptor beta chains below, sequenced in a study of OX40 agonist ivuxolimab in advanced cancers. The library was prepared using the immunoSEQ multiplex PCR assay. The clones in this table, taken by TCRdb from immuneACCESS, are in-frame only. Not every clone is retained; where verified, under half of the shortfall comes from an unresolved V gene, and the cause of the rest is unknown. Recorded for this sample are some 67,000 clones; about 88% of them occurred a single time. The top ten clones comprise around 0.29% of the sample. Material: CD4+ or CD8+ T cells sorted from blood, obtained in a trial of the OX40 agonist ivuxolimab. Receptor source: an adult with an advanced solid tumor such as melanoma, head and neck, liver or kidney cancer.

V is TRBV19 and J is TRBJ1-2; weak D call: TRBD1 (5 bases). The germline V gene encodes CDR1 LNHDA and CDR2 SQIVND (reference sequence). The CDR3 consists of 16 residues. Trimming cost V 4 bases and J 4 bases, with 19 bases left between them. CDR3 loop: CASSTHGTPIFYGYTF. The CDR3, as DNA: TGTGCCAGTAGTACCCACGGGACTCCTATCTTCTATGGCTACACCTTC.

V and J are TRBV5-4 and TRBJ1-2; 10 bases agree with TRBD1. The trim removed 4 bases at V and 8 bases at J, leaving 11 bases unmatched. The CDR3 contains 15 residues. CDR1 and CDR2 (germline): SGHNT, YYREEE (reference sequence). The CDR3 nucleotides read TGTGCCAGCAGCCGAACCGGGACAGGGGTGTTGGGCTACACCTTC. Translated, it gives CASSRTGTGVLGYTF. Full variable domain (remainder filled in from reference TRBV5-4 and TRBJ1-2): ETGVTQSPTHLIKTRGQQVTLRCSSQSGHNTVSWYQQALGQGPQFIFQYYREEENGRGNFPPRFSGLQFPNYSSELNVNALELDDSALYLCASSRTGTGVLGYTFGSGTRLTVV.

The chain's CDR3 is CASSLSVYGYTF. The DNA for the CDR3 is TGTGCCAGCAGTTTAAGTGTCTATGGCTACACCTTC. V is TRBV28 and J is TRBJ1-2; no clear D gene. From germline, CDR1 is MDHEN and CDR2 SYDVKM. The CDR3 totals 12 residues. V was pared by 2 bases and J by 4 bases, with 5 bases between.

The chain is built from TRBV6-6 and TRBJ2-3; no clear D gene. Trimming pared 4 bases from V and 4 bases from J, leaving 12 bases between. Germline V gene sequence: CDR1 MNHNY, CDR2 SVGAGI (reference sequence). The CDR3 is 14 residues long. The CDR3: CASSSMWGSDTQYF. The DNA for the CDR3 is TGTGCCAGCAGTTCGATGTGGGGTTCAGATACGCAGTATTTT.

The chain joins TRBV7-2 to TRBJ2-1; 11 nucleotides agree with TRBD2. Losses at the gene ends were 3 bases for V and 8 bases for J; bases not matched to a gene: 6. Germline values: CDR1 SGHTA, CDR2 FQGNSA. The CDR3 has 15 residues. The CDR3 is CASSLGLADEDEQFF. The CDR3 DNA reads as TGTGCCAGCAGCTTGGGACTAGCGGACGAGGATGAGCAGTTCTTC. The variable domain in full, with the rest retrieved from reference TRBV7-2 and TRBJ2-1, is GAGVSQSPSNKVTEKGKDVELRCDPISGHTALYWYRQSLGQGLEFLIYFQGNSAPDKSGLPSDRFSAERTGGSVSTLTIQRTQQEDSAVYLCASSLGLADEDEQFFGPGTRLTVL.

This clone was detected once. The V and J genes are TRBV28 and TRBJ2-7; D remains unclear. The germline gives CDR1 MDHEN, CDR2 SYDVKM. The CDR3 has 13 amino acids. With 5 bases removed from V and 7 bases from J, the gap between germline ends came to 15 bases. The CDR3 protein is CASSANLIWEQYF. The CDR3 DNA sequence: TGTGCCAGCAGTGCGAACCTAATCTGGGAGCAGTACTTC.

The chain joins TRBV11-3 to TRBJ2-7; 8 nucleotides align to TRBD2. CDR3 length: 15 amino acids. With V trimmed by 5 bases and J by 4 bases, 10 bases remained unmatched. Germline V CDR1 and CDR2: SGHNT, YENEEA. The CDR3 bases are TGTGCCAGCAGCCCGGGGGGGTACCTGTCGTACGAGCAGTACTTC. Translated: CASSPGGYLSYEQYF.

The rearrangement uses TRBV6-6 and TRBJ2-6, with D unresolved. Deletions cut 7 bases from V and 5 bases from J, with 12 bases between. Germline V gene data show CDR1 as MNHNY and CDR2 as SVGAGI (reference sequence). The CDR3 spans 14 residues. Here the CDR3 reads CASTPRGRANVLTF. The CDR3 DNA reads TGTGCCAGCACCCCACGAGGCAGGGCCAACGTCCTGACTTTC.

The rearrangement joins TRBV5-1 to TRBJ2-7; 7 bases map to TRBD1. V lost 5 bases, J lost 2 bases, and 4 bases stayed unmatched. The CDR3 is made up of 13 amino acids. The germline V gene has CDR1 SGHRS and CDR2 YFSETQ. CDR3 DNA sequence: TGCGCCAGCAGAGTGACAGGGACCTACGAGCAGTACTTC. It is translated as CASRVTGTYEQYF.

V gene TRBV12-5 combines with J gene TRBJ2-5, with 8 positions matching TRBD1. The CDR3 runs to 22 residues. Germline V gives CDR1 LGHNT, CDR2 FRNRAP. Trimming removed 0 bases from V and 2 bases from J; junction bases left unmatched: 23. The CDR3 DNA follows: TGTGCTAGTGGTTTGGTACTTTTGTCACCGATTGCCGACAGGGGTAGGCAAGAGACCCAGTACTTC. It yields the protein CASGLVLLSPIADRGRQETQYF.

This chain connects TRBV5-1 to TRBJ2-5; 8 nucleotides line up with TRBD1. There are 15 residues in the CDR3. V shed 2 bases and J 1 base; nucleotides not matched to a gene: 4. CDR1 is SGHRS and CDR2 is YFSETQ in the germline V gene. For the CDR3, the DNA is TGCGCCAGCAGCTTCACAGGGGGGATCCAAGAGACCCAGTACTTC. It codes for CASSFTGGIQETQYF.

The chain couples TRBV11-3 to TRBJ1-1; tentatively, D is TRBD1 (6 bases). V lost 8 bases and J lost 1, with 20 bases in between. The CDR3 has 16 amino acids. Germline V gene sequence: CDR1 SGHNT, CDR2 YENEEA. The CDR3: CASRDYRDGGNTEAFF. CDR3 DNA sequence: TGTGCCAGCCGGGACTACAGGGACGGGGGGAACACTGAAGCTTTCTTT.

The chain has TRBV5-1 and TRBJ2-7; TRBD2 is a possible D gene (5 bases). Germline lookup yields CDR1 SGHRS and CDR2 YFSETQ. The CDR3 consists of 14 residues. V lost 1 base and J lost 2, with 10 bases in between. CDR3 DNA sequence: TGCGCCAGCAGCTTGTCACCAGCGGCCTACGAGCAGTACTTC. This translates into CASSLSPAAYEQYF.

In its sample, this clone was seen a few times. V is TRBV19 and J is TRBJ1-2, with TRBD1 matching over 8 bases. The CDR3 loop spans 15 amino acids. In germline, CDR1 is LNHDA, CDR2 SQIVND (reference sequence). V gave up 1 base and J gave up 4 bases; unmatched junction bases: 5. The CDR3 DNA follows: TGTGCCAGTAGTATAGGCCCAGGGGGCGCCTATGGCTACACCTTC. The encoded protein is CASSIGPGGAYGYTF.

The chain links TRBV18 to TRBJ2-6; D gene ambiguous. CDR1 is KGHSH, CDR2 LQKENI, per germline. With 3 bases removed from V and 2 bases from J, the gap between germline ends came to 5 bases. CDR3 length: 14 amino acids. CDR3 loop: CASSPGTGANVLTF. DNA for the CDR3: TGTGCCAGCTCACCGGGGACTGGGGCCAACGTCCTGACTTTC. The full variable domain, rest sourced from reference TRBV18 and TRBJ2-6, is NAGVMQNPRHLVRRRGQEARLRCSPMKGHSHVYWYRQLPEEGLKFMVYLQKENIIDESGMPKERFSAEFPKEGPSILRIQQVVRGDSAAYFCASSPGTGANVLTFGAGSRLTVL.

This clone was seen just once. J is TRBJ1-1 and V is TRBV5-1; 9 bases are shared with TRBD1. V trimming: 7 bases; J trimming: 1 base; junction bases outside the gene matches: 11. The germline CDR1 and CDR2 sequences are SGHRS and YFSETQ. This CDR3 has 16 amino acids. As DNA, the CDR3 is TGCGCCAGCGACTTAACAGGGGGCGATGGGAACACTGAAGCTTTCTTT. It is translated as CASDLTGGDGNTEAFF. Complete variable domain (other parts from reference TRBV5-1 and TRBJ1-1): KAGVTQTPRYLIKTRGQQVTLSCSPISGHRSVSWYQQTPGQGLQFLFEYFSETQRNKGNFPGRFSGRQFSNSRSEMNVSTLELGDSALYLCASDLTGGDGNTEAFFGQGTRLTVV.

This chain links TRBV5-6 with TRBJ1-6; maybe TRBD1 (6 bases). Germline-derived CDR1 and CDR2 are SGHDT and YYEEEE. V lost 2 bases, J lost 15 bases, and 15 bases lay in between. The CDR3 is 13 amino acids. The CDR3 is CASSLDAGTLLHF. The CDR3 nucleotides read TGTGCCAGCAGCTTAGACGCCGGGACACTCCTCCACTTT.

The chain employs TRBV4-1 and TRBJ1-6; D remains unclear. V dropped 0 bases and J dropped 8 bases, with 14 bases sitting between them. This CDR3 spans 16 amino acids. Germline CDR1 MGHRA, CDR2 YSYEKL. CDR3 nucleotide sequence: TGCGCCAGCAGCCAAGAACCCACCCTTGACTATTCACCCCTCCACTTT. Its protein is CASSQEPTLDYSPLHF.

This clone was seen only a few times. The chain carries TRBV5-6 and TRBJ1-4, with D unresolved. The CDR3 is 12 residues long. The germline V gene has CDR1 SGHDT and CDR2 YYEEEE. The V end was cut by 0 bases, the J end by 6 bases, with 3 bases between. CDR3 coding DNA: TGTGCCAGCAGCTTGGTTGATGAAAAACTGTTTTTT. Protein sequence: CASSLVDEKLFF.

The V and J genes are TRBV5-1 and TRBJ2-7, with D unclear. CDR1 is SGHRS, CDR2 YFSETQ, per germline. The CDR3 has 15 amino acids. V was cut by 6 bases and J by 1 base, with 17 bases left in between. The CDR3 protein is CASMPGEAVSYEQYF. DNA of the CDR3: TGCGCCAGCATGCCGGGTGAGGCCGTTTCCTACGAGCAGTACTTC.

The chain employs TRBV2 and TRBJ2-1; D ambiguous. The CDR3 runs 15 residues. CDR1 and CDR2 from the germline V gene are SNHLY and FYNNEI. The V gene lost 2 bases and the J gene lost 0 bases, with 8 bases spanning the gap. In nucleotides, the CDR3 is TGTGCCAGCAGTGAAAACGGGCTCTCCTACAATGAGCAGTTCTTC. Protein product: CASSENGLSYNEQFF. Full variable domain (rest looked up from reference TRBV2 and TRBJ2-1): EPEVTQTPSHQVTQMGQEVILRCVPISNHLYFYWYRQILGQKVEFLVSFYNNEISEKSEIFDDQFSVERPDGSNFTLKIRSTKLEDSAMYFCASSENGLSYNEQFFGPGTRLTVL.

V gene TRBV7-9 combines with J gene TRBJ2-7; 7 nucleotides align to TRBD2. Unmatched junction bases numbered 12, after V lost 1 base and J lost 3 bases. The CDR3 has 17 residues. CDR1 is SEHNR and CDR2 is FQNEAQ in the germline V gene (reference sequence). The CDR3, as DNA: TGTGCCAGCAGCTTAGTGTCGTTCCGGGAGGAGGACTACGAGCAGTACTTC. The encoded protein is CASSLVSFREEDYEQYF.

This chain uses TRBV25-1 with TRBJ2-5, with D tentatively TRBD1 or TRBD2 (6 bases each). The CDR3 has 16 residues. Trimming removed 1 base at V and 5 bases at J, with 17 bases between. CDR1 and CDR2 from the germline V gene are MGHDK and SYGVNS. The CDR3 reads CASSELGGPRGETQYF. The DNA for the CDR3 is TGTGCCAGCAGTGAATTAGGGGGGCCGCGAGGCGAGACCCAGTACTTC.

The genes are TRBV28 and TRBJ2-5; 13 bases line up with TRBD2. The CDR3 covers 14 residues. V dropped 7 bases and J dropped 8; count of bases not matched to a gene: 7. Germline CDR1 reads MDHEN; CDR2 reads SYDVKM. The CDR3 reads CASIRTSGSTTQYF. The CDR3, as DNA: TGTGCCAGCATTCGGACTAGCGGGAGCACTACCCAGTACTTC.

The chain is built from TRBV27 and TRBJ2-7; TRBD2 might be the D (6 bases). V was clipped by 6 bases and J by 0 bases, with 18 bases between them. CDR3 length: 16 amino acids. Germline assignment: CDR1 MNHEY and CDR2 SMNVEV (reference sequence). The CDR3 region has the DNA TGTGCCAGCAGACGTCTCGGCGGGGAAAGCTCCTACGAGCAGTACTTC. This sequence encodes CASRRLGGESSYEQYF.

The chain combines TRBV7-8 with TRBJ2-5; weak D call: TRBD1 (5 bases). CDR3 length: 13 residues. The germline gives CDR1 SGHVS, CDR2 FQNEAQ. Trimming removed 5 bases from V and 2 bases from J, with 9 bases in between. In DNA, the CDR3 is TGTGCCAGCAGCGTGACAGATCAAGAGACCCAGTACTTC. Amino acid sequence: CASSVTDQETQYF. The variable domain in full, completed from reference TRBV7-8 and TRBJ2-5, reads GAGVSQSPRYKVAKRGQDVALRCDPISGHVSLFWYQQALGQGPEFLTYFQNEAQLDKSGLPSDRFFAERPEGSVSTLKIQRTQQEDSAVYLCASSVTDQETQYFGPGTRLLVL.

The V gene is TRBV10-3, the J gene TRBJ2-3, with 13 positions matching TRBD2. The CDR3 is 16 residues long. Per germline, CDR1 ENHRY and CDR2 SYGVKD. Losses at the gene ends were 6 bases for V and 3 bases for J; bases not matched to a gene: 6. The CDR3 DNA reads TGTGCCATCAGCGCCGGACTAGCGGGAGTAACAGATACGCAGTATTTT. Its protein is CAISAGLAGVTDTQYF.